The sequence of this TCR beta chain was determined in a study of early T cells in non-severe SARS-CoV-2 infection. Study-level information: Unpaired chains resulted from sequencing bulk RNA of unsorted whole blood.

CDR3 length: 16 residues. V was cut by 6 bases and J by 4 bases, with 18 bases left in between. Germline loops: CDR1 WSHSY, CDR2 SAAADI. Individual cDNA molecules were tagged with unique molecular identifiers. TCRdb processed the 5' RACE reads anew with MiXCR; each CDR3 protein has one entry. Of some 58,000 distinct CDR3 sequences in the sample, roughly 12% were seen once. The TCR was taken from an adult who was a healthcare worker with PCR-confirmed SARS-CoV-2 infection or an uninfected control (not recorded which). The sequences come from whole blood, collected at baseline. The rearrangement links TRBV10-2 to TRBJ1-4; D is perhaps TRBD1 (6 bases). The CDR3 coding sequence is TGCGCCAGCAGCCAACGAAAGGGGGGGATTAATGAAAAACTGTTTTTT. It translates to CASSQRKGGINEKLFF.